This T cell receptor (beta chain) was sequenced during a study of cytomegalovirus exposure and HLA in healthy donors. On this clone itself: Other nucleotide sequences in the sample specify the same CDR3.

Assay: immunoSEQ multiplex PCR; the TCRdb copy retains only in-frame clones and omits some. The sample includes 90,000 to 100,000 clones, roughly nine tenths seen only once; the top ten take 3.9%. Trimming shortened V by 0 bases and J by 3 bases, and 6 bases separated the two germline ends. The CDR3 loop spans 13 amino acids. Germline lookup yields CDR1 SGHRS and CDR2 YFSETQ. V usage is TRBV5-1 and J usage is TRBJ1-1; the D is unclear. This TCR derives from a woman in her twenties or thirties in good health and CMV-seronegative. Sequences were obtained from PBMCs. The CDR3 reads CASSLVGDTEAFF. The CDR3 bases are TGCGCCAGCAGCTTGGTGGGAGACACTGAAGCTTTCTTT.